This is a list of T cell receptor beta chains from one sample in a study of shared clonotypes between healthy human individuals. Libraries were prepared by immunoSEQ multiplex PCR; TCRdb keeps only in-frame clonotypes and omits some of them. This table holds hundreds of thousands of clones, around 73% found once. The source material was memory CD4+ T cells sorted from blood. Source of these receptors: a woman aged 30 to 39 in good health. Both conserved end residues are part of each CDR3. A D gene is named only where the DNA matches it firmly. Rows give clone size only sometimes, using once, few, many, or a class for an expanded clone.

V: TRBV9
D: TRBD2
J: TRBJ2-1
size: -
CDR3: CASSVVAGGYNEQFF
DNA: TGTGCCAGCAGCGTAGTAGCGGGGGGTTACAATGAGCAGTTCTTC

V: TRBV11-1
D: -
J: TRBJ1-6
size: once
CDR3: CASSLNYRDGRTPLHF
DNA: TGTGCCAGCAGCTTAAACTACCGGGACGGGCGGACTCCCCTCCACTTT

V: TRBV6-1
D: -
J: TRBJ2-3
size: few
CDR3: CASKAVTDTQYF
DNA: TGTGCCAGCAAAGCAGTTACAGATACGCAGTATTTT

V: TRBV15
D: -
J: TRBJ1-1
size: -
CDR3: CATSGGATGNTEAFF
DNA: TGTGCCACCAGCGGGGGGGCGACAGGGAACACTGAAGCTTTCTTT

V: TRBV5-1
D: -
J: TRBJ1-3
size: -
CDR3: CASSLGRPSGNTIYF
DNA: TGCGCCAGCAGCTTGGGAAGGCCCTCTGGAAACACCATATATTTT

V: TRBV27
D: -
J: TRBJ2-5
size: -
CDR3: CASSQTRTPWETQYF
DNA: TGTGCCAGCAGTCAAACCAGGACCCCTTGGGAGACCCAGTACTTC

V: TRBV5-1
D: TRBD1
J: TRBJ1-3
size: -
CDR3: CASSYYTGTEVGNTIYF
DNA: TGCGCCAGCAGCTATTATACCGGGACAGAAGTCGGAAACACCATATATTTT

V: TRBV4-2
D: TRBD1
J: TRBJ1-1
size: -
CDR3: CASSQRTGMNTEAFF
DNA: TGTGCCAGCAGCCAAAGGACAGGGATGAACACTGAAGCTTTCTTT

V: TRBV11-1
D: -
J: TRBJ2-7
size: -
CDR3: CASSLVQGGYEQYF
DNA: TGTGCCAGCAGCTTAGTTCAGGGGGGCTACGAGCAGTACTTC

V: TRBV5-1
D: TRBD1
J: TRBJ1-2
size: -
CDR3: CASSTGLGSGDRGNGYTF
DNA: TGCGCCAGCAGCACCGGATTGGGGTCCGGGGACAGGGGGAATGGCTACACCTTC

V: TRBV4-1
D: TRBD2
J: TRBJ2-3
size: once
CDR3: CASSQLGLAIDTQYF
DNA: TGCGCCAGCAGCCAACTCGGACTAGCGATAGATACGCAGTATTTT

V: TRBV6-5
D: TRBD2
J: TRBJ2-1
size: -
CDR3: CASSSPLAGGPNEQFF
DNA: TGTGCCAGCAGTTCCCCTCTAGCGGGAGGGCCGAATGAGCAGTTCTTC

V: TRBV5-1
D: -
J: TRBJ2-7
size: -
CDR3: CASSLAGEQYF
DNA: TGCGCCAGCAGCTTGGCCGGCGAGCAGTACTTC

V: TRBV5-1
D: TRBD2
J: TRBJ2-1
size: -
CDR3: CASSFPSGGAYNEQFF
DNA: TGCGCCAGCAGCTTTCCTAGCGGGGGGGCCTACAATGAGCAGTTCTTC

V: TRBV15
D: -
J: TRBJ2-6
size: many
CDR3: CATSRAQGSGANVLTF
DNA: TGTGCCACCAGCAGAGCGCAGGGATCTGGGGCCAACGTCCTGACTTTC

V: TRBV2
D: TRBD2
J: TRBJ2-1
size: -
CDR3: CASRIPSGSENEQFF
DNA: TGTGCCAGCCGTATACCCAGCGGGAGCGAGAATGAGCAGTTCTTC

V: TRBV27
D: -
J: TRBJ1-1
size: -
CDR3: CASSLSNGISAFF
DNA: TGTGCCAGCAGTTTATCGAACGGGATTTCAGCTTTCTTT

V: TRBV14
D: -
J: TRBJ1-1
size: -
CDR3: CASSLRGGTEAFF
DNA: TGTGCCAGCAGCCTACGCGGGGGTACTGAAGCTTTCTTT

V: TRBV28
D: -
J: TRBJ1-5
size: -
CDR3: CASSSQVLQPQHF
DNA: TGTGCCAGCAGTTCCCAAGTCCTTCAGCCCCAGCATTTT

V: TRBV5-1
D: TRBD2
J: TRBJ2-1
size: -
CDR3: CASSLVSAGVMGEQFF
DNA: TGCGCCAGCAGCTTGGTGTCTGCGGGGGTCATGGGTGAGCAGTTCTTC

V: TRBV2
D: -
J: TRBJ1-1
size: -
CDR3: CASSEVLTDTEAFF
DNA: TGTGCCAGCAGTGAAGTTTTGACTGACACTGAAGCTTTCTTT

V: TRBV11-2
D: TRBD1
J: TRBJ1-1
size: -
CDR3: CASSIRTGTDTEAFF
DNA: TGTGCCAGCAGCATTCGAACCGGGACAGACACTGAAGCTTTCTTT

V: TRBV4-1
D: -
J: TRBJ1-5
size: many
CDR3: CASSQDEGNQPQHF
DNA: TGCGCCAGCAGCCAAGATGAGGGAAATCAGCCCCAGCATTTT

V: TRBV19
D: -
J: TRBJ1-5
size: -
CDR3: CASRTDGGSNQPQHF
DNA: TGTGCCAGTAGGACAGACGGGGGGAGCAATCAGCCCCAGCATTTT

V: TRBV19
D: -
J: TRBJ1-5
size: -
CDR3: CASSIVQGRLDQPQHF
DNA: TGTGCCAGTAGTATAGTGCAGGGGAGGTTGGATCAGCCCCAGCATTTT

V: TRBV5-6
D: TRBD2
J: TRBJ2-1
size: -
CDR3: CASSLVRTSGRNNEQFF
DNA: TGTGCCAGCAGCTTGGTACGGACTAGCGGGAGGAACAATGAGCAGTTCTTC

V: TRBV5-4
D: -
J: TRBJ2-6
size: once
CDR3: CASSPNSGRSGANVLTF
DNA: TGTGCCAGCAGCCCGAACTCCGGGCGCTCTGGGGCCAACGTCCTGACTTTC